This TCR beta chain derives from a study of HIV-infected patients and healthy controls. This clonotype was observed at least ten times. The CDR3 covers 17 residues. V lost 0 bases to trimming and J lost 3 bases; unmatched junction nucleotides: 4. No cell fractionation was done, so the repertoire covers all unsorted peripheral blood T cells. Approximately 500 ng RNA was reverse transcribed with alpha and beta constant-region primers. Using multiplexing indices, alpha and beta chain libraries were generated apart by chain-specific third strand synthesis. Priming off the SP2 site generated the second strand. A short first PCR added P5 and P7 adapter elements and a second index. One entry per CDR3 protein, called by TCRdb with MiXCR from the 5' RACE reads. The table lists approximately 14,000 distinct CDR3 sequences, roughly a tenth of them singletons.

The chain carries TRBV23-1 and TRBJ2-2; 10 bases agree with TRBD1. TRBV23-1 is assigned to the ORF class and has an uncertain function. Sequencing used blood. The sequence was collected from an adult in good health. The CDR3 DNA sequence: TGCGCCAGCAGTCAATCGGGGGGGACAGGGGACACCGGGGAGCTGTTTTTT. Translating gives CASSQSGGTGDTGELFF.